One and the same sample provided the 23 T cell receptor beta chains below, sequenced in a study of human T cells and chemical hapten exposure. Regarding treatment: therapeutic diphenylcyclopropenone sensitization with weekly scalp DPC. Separate cDNA molecules received unique molecular identifiers, which the library attached to them. TCRdb reprocessed the reads via MiXCR and lists one record per CDR3 protein. The sample carries about 540 distinct CDR3 sequences, approximately 70% recorded once. This specimen consisted of whole blood, obtained before DPC sensitization or 2, 6, or about 24 weeks after (not recorded which). The receptors were sampled from an adult with alopecia areata. Some clones in this sample may be carry-over from other donors' samples. This table probably holds off-target reads from a library built for another chain.

This clonotype occurred once. The chain links TRBV29-1 to TRBJ2-2, with 10 bases fitting TRBD1. The CDR3 extends over 14 amino acids. Unmatched junction bases numbered 4, after V lost 6 bases and J lost 3 bases. Germline assignment: CDR1 SQVTM and CDR2 ANQGSEA. The DNA for the CDR3 is TGCAGCGTGAGAGGACAGGGGGACACCGGGGAGCTGTTTTTT. Translation gives CSVRGQGDTGELFF.

J is TRBJ1-5 and V is TRBV6-5; TRBD1 is a possible D gene (5 bases). The germline CDR1 and CDR2 sequences are MNHEY and SVGAGI. This CDR3 comprises 17 residues. V was cut by 3 bases and J by 3 bases, with 18 bases left in between. The CDR3 coding sequence is TGTGCCAGCAGTTATTCATCTATTGGGACTCCCAATCAGCCCCAGCATTTT. The encoded protein is CASSYSSIGTPNQPQHF.

J is TRBJ2-1 and V is TRBV11-2; 8 bases line up with TRBD2. Losses at the gene ends were 5 bases for V and 9 bases for J; bases not matched to a gene: 9. The CDR3 sequence is 14 residues long. Germline loops: CDR1 SGHAT, CDR2 FQNNGV. The CDR3 spells CASSLGLAWSEQFF. The CDR3 DNA sequence: TGTGCCAGCAGCCTTGGACTAGCCTGGTCTGAGCAGTTCTTC.

There are a few counts of this clonotype. The J gene is TRBJ1-2, the V gene TRBV29-1; no clear D gene. The CDR3 runs 9 residues. Deletions cut 7 bases from V and 2 bases from J, with 2 bases between. From germline, CDR1 is SQVTM and CDR2 ANQGSEA. This chain's CDR3 is CSENYGYTF. The CDR3 nucleotides are TGCAGCGAAAACTATGGCTACACCTTC.

The chain employs TRBV12-3 or TRBV12-4 and TRBJ2-3, with unresolved D. Deletions cut 5 bases from V and 4 bases from J, with 10 bases between. There are 13 residues in the CDR3. The CDR3 nucleotides are TGTGCCAGCAGTCGAAGACTTTCAGATACGCAGTATTTT. It yields the protein CASSRRLSDTQYF.

This clonotype appeared a few times. The chain couples TRBV7-9 to TRBJ2-3; TRBD2 aligns across 15 bases. V lost 0 bases to trimming and J lost 1 base; unmatched junction nucleotides: 5. The germline CDR1 and CDR2 sequences are SEHNR and FQNEAQ (reference sequence). The CDR3 covers 19 residues. CDR3 bases: TGTGCCAGCAGCTTAGCCGGACTAGCGGGGGGGCGAGGCACAGATACGCAGTATTTT. This translates into CASSLAGLAGGRGTDTQYF. The whole variable domain, filled in from reference TRBV7-9 and TRBJ2-3, reads DTGVSQNPRHKITKRGQNVTFRCDPISEHNRLYWYRQTLGQGPEFLTYFQNEAQLEKSRLLSDRFSAERPKGSFSTLEIQRTEQGDSAMYLCASSLAGLAGGRGTDTQYFGPGTRLTVL.

The chain is built from TRBV4-2 and TRBJ2-7, with D perhaps matching TRBD2 (5 bases). This CDR3 has 16 amino acids. Trimming removed 1 base from V and 1 base from J, with 14 bases in between. Germline lookup yields CDR1 LGHNA and CDR2 YNFKEQ. CDR3 sequence: CASSQVQLESSYEQYF. The CDR3 coding sequence is TGTGCCAGCAGCCAAGTCCAACTAGAGTCATCCTACGAGCAGTACTTC.

This clonotype came up a few times. This chain links TRBV29-1 with TRBJ2-1; D is perhaps TRBD1 (5 bases). The V and J ends lost 2 bases and 14 bases respectively, with 13 bases between them. Germline-derived CDR1 and CDR2 are SQVTM and ANQGSEA. The CDR3 has 11 amino acids. The chain's CDR3 is CSVEIGPGKFF. In DNA form, the CDR3 reads TGCAGCGTTGAAATCGGGCCAGGGAAGTTCTTC.

V usage is TRBV29-1 and J usage is TRBJ2-7; 8 bases fit TRBD1. Trimming cost V 6 bases and J 1 base; bases outside gene matches: 2. This CDR3 contains 12 residues. Germline lookup yields CDR1 SQVTM and CDR2 ANQGSEA. CDR3 DNA: TGCAGCGTAGGGACAGGATCCTACGAGCAGTACTTC. Translation: CSVGTGSYEQYF.

The V gene is TRBV12-3 or TRBV12-4, the J gene TRBJ2-5, with D uncertain. The CDR3 loop spans 11 amino acids. V was clipped by 11 bases and J by 1 base, with 8 bases between them. The DNA for the CDR3 is TGTGCCCGCTCGTCCCAAGAGACCCAGTACTTC. This codes for CARSSQETQYF.

CDR3: CSARRPTGGYEKLFF. CDR3 nucleotides: TGCAGTGCTAGAAGGCCGACAGGGGGATATGAAAAACTGTTTTTT. The chain joins TRBV20-1 to TRBJ1-4; TRBD1 matches at 9 bases. The CDR3 runs to 15 residues. V lost 2 bases to trimming and J lost 6 bases; unmatched junction nucleotides: 7. Germline CDR1 reads DFQATT; CDR2 reads SNEGSKA (reference sequence).

The chain joins TRBV11-3 to TRBJ2-1; 8 nucleotides match TRBD2. V was clipped by 1 base and J by 10 bases; unmatched bases: 9. This CDR3 has 15 residues. Germline loops: CDR1 SGHNT, CDR2 YENEEA. Here the CDR3 reads CASSLGGGLSGEQFF. CDR3 nucleotides: TGTGCCAGCAGCTTAGGCGGGGGGCTCTCGGGGGAGCAGTTCTTC. Based on the CDR3 plus reference TRBV11-3 and TRBJ2-1, the full variable domain is EAGVVQSPRYKIIEKKQPVAFWCNPISGHNTLYWYLQNLGQGPELLIRYENEEAVDDSQLPKDRFSAERLKGVDSTLKIQPAELGDSAVYLCASSLGGGLSGEQFFGPGTRLTVL.

This chain links TRBV6-5 with TRBJ2-7; the D is unclear. The V end lost 1 base, the J end lost 6 bases, and 16 bases lay between the germline ends. The germline gives CDR1 MNHEY, CDR2 SVGAGI. This CDR3 is built from 15 residues. As DNA, the CDR3 is TGTGCCAGCAGTTACTTCGCCGGGCAGACATCCGAGCAGTACTTC. Amino acids: CASSYFAGQTSEQYF.

This chain connects TRBV9 to TRBJ2-3; TRBD2 matches at 14 bases. The V gene end was trimmed by 4 bases and the J gene end by 1 base; junction bases not matched to a gene: 5. The CDR3 extends over 17 amino acids. Germline CDR1 and CDR2: SGDLS and YYNGEE. Written as DNA, the CDR3 is TGTGCCAGCAGCCTCGGGACTAGCGGGGGCCGCACAGATACGCAGTATTTT. Encoded protein: CASSLGTSGGRTDTQYF.

This rearrangement joins TRBV29-1 to TRBJ2-7, with D perhaps being TRBD1 or TRBD2 (5 bases each). V was cut by 7 bases and J by 7 bases, with 17 bases left in between. Germline V lookup: CDR1 SQVTM, CDR2 ANQGSEA. The CDR3 covers 12 residues. The CDR3 spells CSATGPRREQYF. CDR3 DNA sequence: TGCAGCGCTACGGGGCCCCGGAGGGAGCAGTACTTC.

This clonotype was seen more than once but under ten times. The V and J genes are TRBV7-2 and TRBJ2-7; no reliable D call. The V end lost 6 bases, the J end lost 0 bases, and 9 bases lay between the germline ends. CDR1 and CDR2 from the germline V gene are SGHTA and FQGNSA. This CDR3 is built from 13 residues. This CDR3 is CASRLPSSYEQYF. CDR3 sequence (DNA): TGTGCCAGCAGGTTACCGAGCTCCTACGAGCAGTACTTC.

The V call is TRBV12-5, the J call TRBJ2-3; D possibly matches TRBD1 or TRBD2 (5 bases each). Germline values: CDR1 LGHNT, CDR2 FRNRAP. The CDR3 is made up of 15 amino acids. The V and J ends lost 3 bases and 7 bases respectively, with 17 bases between them. Here the CDR3 reads CASGFRWGTQYTQYF. The CDR3 nucleotides are TGTGCTAGTGGTTTTCGGTGGGGGACCCAATATACGCAGTATTTT.

The rearrangement uses TRBV7-2 and TRBJ1-5, with D possibly TRBD1 on 6 matching bases. Germline V gene sequence: CDR1 SGHTA, CDR2 FQGNSA. V gave up 2 bases and J gave up 5 bases, with 13 bases separating them. This CDR3 has 15 amino acids. CDR3 nucleotide sequence: TGTGCCAGCAGCTTATATAGGGACATGGATCAGCCCCAGCATTTT. Protein sequence: CASSLYRDMDQPQHF.

A few counts support this clonotype. The chain combines TRBV10-2 with TRBJ2-1, with D unresolved. The CDR3 has 14 amino acids. Germline CDR1 is WSHSY and CDR2 is SAAADI. V was trimmed by 6 bases and J by 0 bases, leaving 9 bases between them. As DNA, the CDR3 is TGCGCCAGCAGGGACGGTAGCTCCTACAATGAGCAGTTCTTC. Translation gives CASRDGSSYNEQFF.

The V gene is TRBV4-2, the J gene TRBJ2-2, with unresolved D. The CDR3 runs 12 residues. Germline V lookup: CDR1 LGHNA, CDR2 YNFKEQ. Trimming removed 0 bases from V and 6 bases from J, with 2 bases in between. The CDR3 sequence: CASSQESGELFF. The CDR3 DNA follows: TGTGCCAGCAGCCAAGAATCCGGGGAGCTGTTTTTT.

CDR3 bases: TGCAGCGAGACGATACAGGGCACAGATACGCAGTATTTT. Protein sequence: CSETIQGTDTQYF. The rearrangement links TRBV29-1 to TRBJ2-3; D might be TRBD1 (5 bases). The CDR3 runs 13 residues. Deletions cut 7 bases from V and 1 base from J, with 12 bases between. CDR1 is SQVTM and CDR2 is ANQGSEA in the germline V gene.

In its sample, this clonotype was seen once. The chain joins TRBV9 to TRBJ2-2; weak D call: TRBD2 (5 bases). This CDR3 is built from 15 residues. Germline CDR1 is SGDLS and CDR2 is YYNGEE. Trimming took off 4 bases at V and 4 bases at J, with 14 bases between the two ends. CDR3 coding DNA: TGTGCCAGCAGCTTCCAGGACTCTTCCACCGGGGAGCTGTTTTTT. Translating gives CASSFQDSSTGELFF.

The chain joins TRBV5-5 to TRBJ2-3; weak D call: TRBD2 (5 bases). The CDR3 is 13 residues long. Germline loops: CDR1 SGHKS, CDR2 YYEKEE (reference sequence). Trimming pared 5 bases from V and 0 bases from J, leaving 7 bases between. The DNA of the CDR3 is TGTGCCAGCAGGGGAGTCAGCACAGATACGCAGTATTTT. Translating gives CASRGVSTDTQYF.